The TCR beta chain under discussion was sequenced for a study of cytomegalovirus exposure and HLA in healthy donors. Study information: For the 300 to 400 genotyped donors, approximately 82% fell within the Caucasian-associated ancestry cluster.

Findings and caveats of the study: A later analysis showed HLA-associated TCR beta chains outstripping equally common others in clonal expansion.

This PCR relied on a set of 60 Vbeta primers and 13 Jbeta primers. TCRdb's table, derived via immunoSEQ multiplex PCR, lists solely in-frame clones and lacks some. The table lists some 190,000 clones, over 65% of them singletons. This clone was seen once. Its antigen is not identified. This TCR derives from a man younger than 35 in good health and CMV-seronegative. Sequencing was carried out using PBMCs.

CDR3 DNA sequence: TGTGCCAGCAGCCCCTCGGACTTTTCCTACGAGCAGTACTTC. Protein product: CASSPSDFSYEQYF. This sequence joins TRBV4-2 and TRBJ2-7; TRBD2 is a possible D gene (5 bases). Trimming left V 4 bases short and J 1 base short, with 11 bases between. CDR1 and CDR2 from the germline V gene are LGHNA and YNFKEQ. The CDR3 is 14 amino acids.